This T cell receptor beta chain stems from a study of Ad26.COV2.S vaccination and SARS-CoV-2 variants. Documented treatment: 19 received Ad26.COV2.S at low or high dose, single or two shots; about 5 received placebo; per-sample allocation not given. Vaccine and placebo recipients were sampled on day 63 after the first injection. The CDR3 loop spans 16 amino acids. The germline V gene encodes CDR1 SGHAT and CDR2 FQNNGV. J gave up 7 bases and V 5 bases, and 13 bases lay outside the gene matches. Sequencing used immunoSEQ multiplex PCR; TCRdb keeps in-frame clones, though not all of them. The sample contains around 450,000 clones, around 90% of which appear only once.

Sequencing used peripheral blood, obtained in a trial of Ad26.COV2.S vaccine versus placebo. The chain couples TRBV11-2 to TRBJ2-1, with TRBD2 matching 8 bases. The receptor comes from a person between 18 and 60 years old who received the Ad26.COV2.S COVID-19 vaccine or a placebo. The CDR3 nucleotides read TGTGCCAGCAGCCCACGCGGGGGGTCTATTTATAATGAGCAGTTCTTC. This translates into CASSPRGGSIYNEQFF.